Below, one T cell receptor (beta chain) is given with its context. This sample was included in a study of blood T cell repertoires in COVID-19. The V and J ends lost 3 bases and 2 bases, in that order; junction bases with no gene match: 12. The CDR3 is 18 amino acids. CDR1 is LNHDA and CDR2 is SQIVND in the germline V gene (reference sequence). TCRdb's table, derived via immunoSEQ multiplex PCR, lists solely in-frame clones and lacks some. The sample yields 200,000 to 300,000 clones, about nine tenths seen once. Sequencing was done on a sample of PBMCs or T cells enriched from blood (not recorded which). The chain joins TRBV19 to TRBJ1-5; 8 nucleotides line up with TRBD1. This TCR was sampled from a woman aged 40 to 50 with acute COVID-19. The CDR3 bases are TGTGCCAGTAGTATTCGGGCAGGGGGCCTTAGGGGCAATCAGCCCCAGCATTTT. Encoded protein: CASSIRAGGLRGNQPQHF.